The present T cell receptor beta chain was sequenced within a study of cytotoxic CD8 clonotypes in ibrutinib-treated CLL. Across the study: Response samples came after a median about 13 months of treatment, range 6 to 36. Whole-study findings and limits: Baseline clonality was higher than in age-matched healthy donors and moved in step with circulating CD8+ T-cell counts.

For this clone: What it binds is not known.

The method was immunoSEQ multiplex PCR; TCRdb's version includes in-frame clones alone and lacks a portion of them. Of fewer than 400,000 clones detected, about 64% appear once; the ten largest clones hold just under 6.5%. The V and J ends lost 1 base and 2 bases, in that order; junction bases with no gene match: 5. Looked up from germline, CDR1 is SGHVS and CDR2 is FQNEAQ. The CDR3 totals 16 residues. This chain connects TRBV7-8 to TRBJ2-3, with TRBD1 matching 8 bases. This specimen was PBMCs, taken after 36 months of ibrutinib treatment. The origin of this receptor is a human donor with chronic lymphocytic leukemia. The CDR3 nucleotides are TGTGCCAGCAGCTTAGACAGGACAGGGCCCACAGATACGCAGTATTTT. It is translated as CASSLDRTGPTDTQYF.